The 8 T cell receptor beta chains in this list originate from one sample, sequenced in a study of long-term antiretroviral therapy in people with HIV. They ran version v3.0 of the immunoSEQ assay at survey level. TCRdb's copy holds only in-frame clones and misses some; the assay was immunoSEQ multiplex PCR. The data show about 33,000 clones, over 60% seen once. The sequences come from unsorted PBMCs, collected 2 years after starting antiretroviral therapy. These receptors were taken from a woman in her forties or fifties with HIV.

The chain has TRBV7-9 and TRBJ2-5; tentative D call: TRBD1 (6 bases). Per germline, CDR1 SEHNR and CDR2 FQNEAQ (reference sequence). V lost 5 bases to trimming and J lost 0 bases, with 16 bases between them. This CDR3 is built from 16 residues. CDR3 loop: CASSPFQGLYQETQYF. The CDR3 bases are TGTGCCAGCAGCCCTTTCCAGGGGTTGTACCAAGAGACCCAGTACTTC.

The CDR3 loop reads CASSLRGGRGTEAFF. CDR3 DNA: TGTGCCAGCAGTTTACGAGGGGGCCGCGGCACTGAAGCTTTCTTT. The V gene is TRBV28, the J gene TRBJ1-1; 7 nucleotides line up with TRBD1. Trimming removed 2 bases from V and 4 bases from J; junction bases left unmatched: 7. CDR1 and CDR2 from the germline V gene are MDHEN and SYDVKM. CDR3 length: 15 amino acids.

The chain couples TRBV27 to TRBJ2-7; D perhaps matches TRBD1 (6 bases). This CDR3 spans 14 amino acids. Per the germline V gene, CDR1 is MNHEY and CDR2 is SMNVEV (reference sequence). V was clipped by 6 bases and J by 1 base, with 13 bases between them. CDR3 sequence: CASSPRDRSYEQYF. In DNA, the CDR3 is TGTGCCAGCAGCCCCCGTGACAGGTCCTACGAGCAGTACTTC.

The CDR3 reads CASSYSGQGSNQPQHF. The CDR3, as DNA: TGTGCCAGCAGTTACTCGGGACAGGGGAGCAATCAGCCCCAGCATTTT. V usage is TRBV6-6 and J usage is TRBJ1-5; 10 nucleotides line up with TRBD1. The CDR3 is 16 residues long. Losses at the gene ends were 0 bases for V and 1 base for J; bases not matched to a gene: 0. The germline gives CDR1 MNHNY, CDR2 SVGAGI (reference sequence).

This chain joins TRBV27 and TRBJ1-1, with a weak D call TRBD1 (5 bases). The germline V gene has CDR1 MNHEY and CDR2 SMNVEV (reference sequence). This CDR3 is 16 amino acids long. Trimming stripped 2 bases from V and 0 bases from J, with 13 bases between. The CDR3, as DNA: TGTGCCAGCAGTTTAAGTCGAGCAGGGATGAACACTGAAGCTTTCTTT. It translates to CASSLSRAGMNTEAFF.

The chain joins TRBV11-2 to TRBJ2-6; D gene uncertain. V lost 5 bases and J lost 4, with 6 bases in between. The V gene's germline CDR1 is SGHAT and CDR2 FQNNGV. This CDR3 is 13 amino acids long. The DNA for the CDR3 is TGTGCCAGCAGCGCAAGCGGGGCCAACGTCCTGACTTTC. Translating it yields CASSASGANVLTF.

The chain links TRBV4-1 to TRBJ1-5, with D uncertain. Per germline, CDR1 MGHRA and CDR2 YSYEKL. CDR3 size: 15 residues. V lost 0 bases to trimming and J lost 6 bases, with 12 bases between them. This chain's CDR3 is CASSQDIWRRQPQHF. CDR3 bases: TGCGCCAGCAGCCAAGATATTTGGAGGCGTCAGCCCCAGCATTTT.

The V gene is TRBV7-2, the J gene TRBJ1-5; 9 bases match TRBD1. Looked up from germline, CDR1 is SGHTA and CDR2 is FQGNSA. This CDR3 is 14 amino acids long. V lost 5 bases, J lost 5 bases, and 4 bases stayed unmatched. Here the CDR3 DNA reads TGTGCCAGCAGCATTGACAGGGGGGATCAGCCCCAGCATTTT. Amino acids: CASSIDRGDQPQHF.